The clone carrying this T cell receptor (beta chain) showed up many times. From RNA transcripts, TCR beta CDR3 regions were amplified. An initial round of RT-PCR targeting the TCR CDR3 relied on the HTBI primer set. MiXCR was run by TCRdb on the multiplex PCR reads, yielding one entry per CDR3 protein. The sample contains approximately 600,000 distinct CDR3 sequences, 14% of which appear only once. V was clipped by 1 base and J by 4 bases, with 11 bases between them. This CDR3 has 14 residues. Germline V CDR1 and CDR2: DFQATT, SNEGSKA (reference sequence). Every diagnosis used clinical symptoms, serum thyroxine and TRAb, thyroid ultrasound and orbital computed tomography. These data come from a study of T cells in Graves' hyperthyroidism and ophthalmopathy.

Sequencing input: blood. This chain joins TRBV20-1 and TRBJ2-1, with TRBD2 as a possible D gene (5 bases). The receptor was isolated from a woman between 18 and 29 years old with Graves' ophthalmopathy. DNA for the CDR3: TGCAGTGCTAGAGGACCTAGCAGATACAATGAGCAGTTCTTC. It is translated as CSARGPSRYNEQFF.